These 18 T cell receptor beta chains came from one sample sequenced in a study of blood T cell repertoires in COVID-19. The method was immunoSEQ multiplex PCR; TCRdb's version includes in-frame clones alone and lacks a portion of them. The sample records about 270,000 clones, roughly 80% being singletons. Material for sequencing was peripheral blood. All receptors derive from a human donor with COVID-19, enrolled during active disease. The donor label of this sample is uncertain.

V gene TRBV5-1 combines with J gene TRBJ1-1; 8 nucleotides line up with TRBD1. The CDR3 covers 14 residues. V dropped 4 bases and J dropped 1; count of bases not matched to a gene: 3. Germline CDR1 SGHRS, CDR2 YFSETQ. CDR3 sequence reads: CASSGGQANTEAFF. The CDR3 DNA is TGCGCCAGCAGCGGGGGACAGGCGAACACTGAAGCTTTCTTT. Together with reference TRBV5-1 and TRBJ1-1, the CDR3 gives the full variable domain: KAGVTQTPRYLIKTRGQQVTLSCSPISGHRSVSWYQQTPGQGLQFLFEYFSETQRNKGNFPGRFSGRQFSNSRSEMNVSTLELGDSALYLCASSGGQANTEAFFGQGTRLTVV.

V and J are TRBV9 and TRBJ2-3; 11 bases are shared with TRBD2. Germline trimming cut 2 bases from V and 4 bases from J; bases unmatched to any gene: 9. There are 17 residues in the CDR3. In germline, CDR1 is SGDLS, CDR2 YYNGEE. The CDR3 here is CASSVGIAGGWADTQYF. CDR3 coding DNA: TGTGCCAGCAGCGTTGGGATAGCGGGAGGGTGGGCAGATACGCAGTATTTT.

This clone was observed a single time. The chain links TRBV28 to TRBJ1-1, with 8 bases lining up with TRBD1. V shed 6 bases and J 3 bases; nucleotides not matched to a gene: 6. The CDR3 extends over 14 amino acids. CDR1 and CDR2 (germline): MDHEN, SYDVKM. DNA of the CDR3: TGTGCCAGCAGAAGGTCAGGGGGCGACACTGAAGCTTTCTTT. It specifies CASRRSGGDTEAFF. The full variable domain, its missing parts supplied by reference TRBV28 and TRBJ1-1, is DVKVTQSSRYLVKRTGEKVFLECVQDMDHENMFWYRQDPGLGLRLIYFSYDVKMKEKGDIPEGYSVSREKKERFSLILESASTNQTSMYLCASRRSGGDTEAFFGQGTRLTVV.

This chain joins TRBV6-6 and TRBJ2-2; 8 nucleotides align to TRBD2. Germline V CDR1 and CDR2: MNHNY, SVGAGI (reference sequence). The CDR3 is 15 residues long. J was trimmed by 3 bases and V by 6 bases; bases with no gene match: 6. DNA of the CDR3: TGTGCCAGCAGCCCCACTAGCGGACACACCGGGGAGCTGTTTTTT. It specifies CASSPTSGHTGELFF.

This chain uses TRBV28 with TRBJ1-5, with TRBD1 identical over 11 bases. V gave up 8 bases and J gave up 6 bases; unmatched junction bases: 9. The germline V gene has CDR1 MDHEN and CDR2 SYDVKM. CDR3 length equals 15 residues. In DNA form, the CDR3 reads TGTGCCAGCTATACGGACAGGGGGCGAGGTCAGCCCCAGCATTTT. It translates to CASYTDRGRGQPQHF.

The V call is TRBV9, the J call TRBJ2-2; D is unresolved. The CDR3 is 15 amino acids. The V gene lost 1 base and the J gene lost 6 bases, with 13 bases spanning the gap. Germline CDR1 is SGDLS and CDR2 is YYNGEE. The CDR3 DNA follows: TGTGCCAGCAGCGTACGTGACCTAGTAGCCGGGGAGCTGTTTTTT. Encoded protein: CASSVRDLVAGELFF.

V and J are TRBV5-4 and TRBJ2-7, with TRBD1 as a possible D gene (5 bases). CDR3 length equals 14 residues. Trimming removed 0 bases from V and 2 bases from J, with 9 bases in between. Germline V gene sequence: CDR1 SGHNT, CDR2 YYREEE (reference sequence). The CDR3 spells CASSLDQGAYEQYF. The CDR3 nucleotides are TGTGCCAGCAGCTTGGACCAGGGCGCCTACGAGCAGTACTTC.

This rearrangement joins TRBV12-3 or TRBV12-4 to TRBJ1-1; no clear D. Between the trimmed V and J ends, which lost 3 bases and 0 bases, there was a span of 5 bases. CDR3 length: 13 amino acids. CDR3 residues: CASSFHLNTEAFF. CDR3 sequence (DNA): TGTGCCAGCAGTTTCCATCTGAACACTGAAGCTTTCTTT.

The chain is built from TRBV7-8 and TRBJ2-6, with 8 bases lining up with TRBD2. The CDR3 spans 18 residues. From germline, CDR1 is SGHVS and CDR2 FQNEAQ. After removal of 5 bases from V and 4 bases from J, the junction contained 13 bases not matched to a gene. The CDR3: CASSPGLARALGANVLTF. CDR3 nucleotide sequence: TGTGCCAGCAGCCCAGGACTAGCCCGAGCCTTGGGGGCCAACGTCCTGACTTTC.

The V gene is TRBV29-1, the J gene TRBJ1-6; 8 bases agree with TRBD1. There are 13 residues in the CDR3. The V gene's germline CDR1 is SQVTM and CDR2 ANQGSEA. The junction had 3 bases not matched to a gene; V was cut back by 6 bases and J by 5 bases. In DNA, the CDR3 is TGCAGCGTAAAACAGGGGGATAATTCACCCCTCCACTTT. Its translation: CSVKQGDNSPLHF.

The chain has TRBV6-1 and TRBJ1-5; TRBD1 might be the D (5 bases). V lost 1 base to trimming and J lost 6 bases, with 10 bases between them. This CDR3 comprises 14 residues. CDR1 is MNHNS and CDR2 is SASEGT in the germline V gene. In DNA, the CDR3 is TGTGCCAGCAGTGAAGAAAGGGGCTTTCAGCCCCAGCATTTT. Translated, it gives CASSEERGFQPQHF.

This clone occurred once. The J gene is TRBJ1-1, the V gene TRBV5-1; 11 nucleotides match TRBD1. The CDR3 consists of 14 residues. With V trimmed by 4 bases and J by 4 bases, 3 bases remained unmatched. CDR1 is SGHRS, CDR2 YFSETQ, per germline. The CDR3 DNA sequence: TGCGCCAGCAGCGGAGGGACAGGGGGCACTGAAGCTTTCTTT. Translation gives CASSGGTGGTEAFF.

This clone occurred a few times. V gene TRBV5-1 combines with J gene TRBJ2-3; 7 bases map to TRBD1. This CDR3 has 14 amino acids. CDR1 and CDR2 (germline): SGHRS, YFSETQ. The junction had 6 bases not matched to a gene; V was cut back by 4 bases and J by 4 bases. CDR3 protein: CASSVGDSSDTQYF. CDR3 bases: TGCGCCAGCAGCGTAGGGGACAGCTCAGATACGCAGTATTTT.

The chain carries TRBV21-1 and TRBJ2-5; TRBD1, as called in the table, went unchecked against the DNA. TRBV21-1 represents a pseudogene. The CDR3 covers 14 residues. The CDR3 coding sequence is TGTGCCAGAGGACAGTACGCTGAGCAAGAGACCCAGTACTTC. This codes for CARGQYAEQETQYF.

The chain combines TRBV9 with TRBJ2-1; 10 bases fit TRBD2. This CDR3 comprises 15 residues. With 0 bases clipped from V and 4 bases from J, the junction kept 1 base outside the gene matches. Germline CDR1 and CDR2: SGDLS and YYNGEE. The CDR3 loop is CASSVDSGRYNEQFF. CDR3 nucleotide sequence: TGTGCCAGCAGCGTAGATAGCGGGAGGTACAATGAGCAGTTCTTC.

The chain combines TRBV28 with TRBJ2-7, with 14 bases lining up with TRBD2. CDR3 length: 14 residues. Germline CDR1 MDHEN, CDR2 SYDVKM. Unmatched junction bases numbered 2, after V lost 6 bases and J lost 4 bases. The CDR3 DNA is TGTGCCAGCAGGGGACTAGCGGGAGTGTACGAGCAGTACTTC. Its translation: CASRGLAGVYEQYF.

The rearrangement links TRBV18 to TRBJ2-7; maybe TRBD2 (6 bases). The CDR3 consists of 14 residues. CDR1 is KGHSH and CDR2 is LQKENI in the germline V gene. The ends were cut back, 4 bases at V and 0 bases at J, with 10 bases in the middle. The CDR3 bases are TGTGCCAGCTCACTAGCCGGGAGCTCCTACGAGCAGTACTTC. Residues: CASSLAGSSYEQYF.

The V call is TRBV20-1, the J call TRBJ2-1; no clear D gene. Per germline, CDR1 DFQATT and CDR2 SNEGSKA (reference sequence). The length of the CDR3 is 11 residues. V gave up 6 bases and J gave up 10 bases, with 13 bases separating them. CDR3: CSAPGSIEQFF. Written as DNA, the CDR3 is TGCAGTGCCCCAGGAAGCATCGAGCAGTTCTTC.